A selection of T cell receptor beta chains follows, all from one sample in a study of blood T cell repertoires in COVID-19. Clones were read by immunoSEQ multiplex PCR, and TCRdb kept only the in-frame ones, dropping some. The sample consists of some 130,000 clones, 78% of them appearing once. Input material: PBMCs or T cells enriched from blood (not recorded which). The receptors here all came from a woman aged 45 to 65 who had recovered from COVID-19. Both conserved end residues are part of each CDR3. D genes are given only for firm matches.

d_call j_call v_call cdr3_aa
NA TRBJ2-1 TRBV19 CASSIALRGIGDNEQFF
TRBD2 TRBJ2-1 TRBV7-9 CASSLSGTTNEQFF
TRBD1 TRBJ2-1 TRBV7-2 CASSPRGRTGEGRDEQFF
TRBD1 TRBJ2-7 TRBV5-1 CASSTGTGPYEQYF
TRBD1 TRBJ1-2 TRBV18 CASSPGQLIIYGYTF
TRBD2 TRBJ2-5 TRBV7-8 CASSLAPSGGWLETQYF
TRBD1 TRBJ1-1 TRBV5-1 CASSFTGGREAFF
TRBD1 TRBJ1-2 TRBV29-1 CSVWGQGEALSNYGYTF
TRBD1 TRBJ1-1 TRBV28 CASGGQGNTEAFF
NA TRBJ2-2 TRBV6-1 CASSEGRRGWQLFF